This T cell receptor beta chain was profiled in a study of shared clonotypes between healthy human individuals. The protocol was immunoSEQ multiplex PCR, while the TCRdb copy is restricted to in-frame clones and leaves out a portion. Seen here are about 710,000 clones, 72% observed once, and the top ten hold approximately 1.8%. Germline-derived CDR1 and CDR2 are MDHEN and SYDVKM. Trimming cost V 3 bases and J 11 bases, with 16 bases left between them. The CDR3 loop spans 13 amino acids. This TCR came from a woman in her twenties or thirties in good health. The sequencing input was memory CD4+ T cells sorted from blood. Subset: CD45RA-negative fraction. The chain recombines TRBV28 with TRBJ1-1; D may be TRBD1 (5 bases). DNA of the CDR3: TGTGCCAGCAGTTTCCGGGACCGAAAAGGTGCTTTCTTT. Translation: CASSFRDRKGAFF.